This T cell receptor (beta chain) was documented in a study of T cell responses to AZD1222 COVID-19 vaccine. Broader study findings: The reported proportion of spike-specific TCRs targeting unmutated variant regions was nearly half. The study identified only a handful of AZD1222 recipients as seropositive at baseline.

Some clones are missing from TCRdb's copy, which holds only in-frame ones; the method was immunoSEQ multiplex PCR. Among 110,000 to 150,000 clones listed, 88% were seen once. This clone was seen a handful of times. Its antigen remains unidentified. The CDR3 extends over 13 amino acids. Trimming cost V 3 bases and J 1 base, with 6 bases left between them. Looked up from germline, CDR1 is SGHTA and CDR2 is FQGNSA. This rearrangement joins TRBV7-2 to TRBJ1-2; D gene uncertain. This receptor was identified in an adult who received the AZD1222 COVID-19 vaccine. The starting material was peripheral blood, obtained 28 days after the second AZD1222 dose. CDR3 sequence reads: CASSFEGNYGYTF. The CDR3 DNA sequence: TGTGCCAGCAGCTTTGAGGGTAACTATGGCTACACCTTC.